This T cell receptor beta chain was recorded in a study of cytomegalovirus exposure and HLA in healthy donors. Study-wide results and caveats: The authors listed about 170 TCR beta chains as cytomegalovirus-associated.

Per germline, CDR1 MNHEY and CDR2 SVGAGI. Trimming cost V 0 bases and J 0 bases, with 8 bases left between them. The CDR3 consists of 15 residues. Note on this clone: Its matching antigen is unknown. This same CDR3 is encoded by further DNA sequences in the sample.

PCR was performed using 60 Vbeta and 13 Jbeta primers. Libraries were prepared by immunoSEQ multiplex PCR; TCRdb keeps only in-frame clonotypes and omits some of them. The sample contains some 180,000 clones, around a tenth of which appear only once. This clonotype was obtained from a woman aged 30 to 39 in good health and CMV-seropositive. Material: PBMCs. The chain couples TRBV6-5 to TRBJ1-1; TRBD1 is a possible D gene (6 bases). For the CDR3, the DNA is TGTGCCAGCAGTTACTCGGGGGCCATGAACACTGAAGCTTTCTTT. Its protein is CASSYSGAMNTEAFF.